This entry features one T cell receptor beta chain sequence. Its antigen is unknown. The data stem from a study of T-cell memory formation after mild COVID-19. V lost 6 bases, J lost 10 bases, and 10 bases stayed unmatched. Germline loops: CDR1 MNHNY, CDR2 SVGAGI (reference sequence). The CDR3 consists of 14 residues. Broader study findings: Clones contracting across day 15 to 85 had a balanced CD4/CD8 profile; later expanding clones leaned CD4+. SARS-CoV-2 specificity was not confirmed for second-wave clones peaking on day 37. Researchers found some responding clones in pre-infection memory, a sign that cross-reactive memory joined.

MiXCR, applied by TCRdb to the 5' RACE reads, yields one record per CDR3 protein. Of about 340,000 distinct CDR3 sequences listed, approximately 15% are singletons. Material for sequencing was PBMCs or a T cell subset sorted from them (not recorded which). The clonotype comes from a man between 18 and 35 years old who had mild COVID-19 (a few samples of this study predate the infection). Cell type and time point are not known. The chain uses TRBV6-6 and TRBJ2-1, with 9 bases matching TRBD2. CDR3 region: CASRSGGRASEQFF. CDR3 DNA: TGTGCCAGCAGGTCGGGCGGGAGGGCGAGCGAGCAGTTCTTC.